This TCR beta chain is drawn from a study of cytomegalovirus exposure and HLA in healthy donors. TCRdb's table, derived via immunoSEQ multiplex PCR, lists solely in-frame clones and lacks some. The sample has some 160,000 clones, 91% seen once. Findings and limits, study-wide: Usually a TCR sequence was rare, but some public TCRs were found in many donors. Under in vitro conditions, three CMV-associated chains were confirmed as specific for CMV antigens. For cytomegalovirus status, the classifier reportedly gave diagnoses with high specificity and sensitivity.

Points on this clone: Its matching antigen is unknown.

The V gene lost 5 bases and the J gene lost 2 bases, with 6 bases spanning the gap. CDR1 SGHAT and CDR2 FQNNGV come from the germline V gene. This CDR3 has 13 amino acids. The sequenced sample was PBMCs. This receptor was identified in a man aged 18 to 30 in good health and CMV-seronegative. V is TRBV11-2 and J is TRBJ2-2; D call uncertain. The CDR3 DNA sequence: TGTGCCAGCAGCCCTGTTAACACCGGGGAGCTGTTTTTT. Its translation is CASSPVNTGELFF.